This is a list of T cell receptor beta chains from one sample in a study of T cell responses to AZD1222 COVID-19 vaccine. Sequenced by immunoSEQ multiplex PCR; TCRdb stores in-frame clones only, minus some. This sample yields approximately 73,000 clones, of which 84% are seen a single time; about 9.4% belongs to the top ten. Sequenced material: peripheral blood, taken on day 0 of AZD1222 vaccination. The source of these receptors is an adult in good health. Each CDR3 is given with its conserved first and last residue. A D gene is named only where the DNA matches it firmly. A row's size may be missing; if present it is once, few, many or a size class.

clone_size	v_call	j_call	d_call	cdr3_aa	cdr3_nt
-	TRBV6-1	TRBJ2-2	TRBD1	CASSARDRGLTTGELFF	TGTGCCAGCAGTGCCCGGGACAGGGGTTTGACCACCGGGGAGCTGTTTTTT
-	TRBV6-2/TRBV6-3	TRBJ2-5	TRBD2	CASSYSKRGDAQYF	TGTGCCAGCAGTTACTCTAAGCGGGGGGATGCCCAGTACTTC
-	TRBV7-8	TRBJ2-3	TRBD2	CASSPGGAGSDTQYF	TGTGCCAGCAGCCCCGGGGGGGCCGGGTCAGATACGCAGTATTTT
-	TRBV25-1	TRBJ1-5	-	CASSEIQGRDQPQHF	TGTGCCAGCAGTGAAATACAGGGAAGGGATCAGCCCCAGCATTTT
-	TRBV19	TRBJ2-6	TRBD1	CASSQQGAKAGANVLTF	TGTGCCAGTAGTCAACAGGGGGCGAAAGCTGGGGCCAACGTCCTGACTTTC
-	TRBV12-3/TRBV12-4	TRBJ1-1	-	CASSTLHAPTFF	TGTGCCAGCAGTACCCTCCACGCACCAACTTTCTTT
once	TRBV9	TRBJ1-6	TRBD1	CASSPGGGTGRSPLHF	TGTGCCAGCAGCCCAGGTGGGGGGACAGGAAGGTCACCCCTCCACTTT
-	TRBV7-9	TRBJ1-1	-	CASSSRVGSNTEAFF	TGTGCCAGCAGCTCCAGAGTCGGATCGAACACTGAAGCTTTCTTT
-	TRBV5-4	TRBJ1-2	-	CASSKGQSNYGYTF	TGTGCCAGCAGTAAAGGACAGTCTAACTATGGCTACACCTTC
-	TRBV11-2	TRBJ2-4	-	CASSLDLGPYKIQYF	TGTGCCAGCAGCTTAGATTTGGGTCCGTATAAGATTCAGTACTTC
-	TRBV6-5	TRBJ1-2	-	CASSYGAGGYTF	TGTGCCAGCAGTTATGGGGCCGGTGGCTACACCTTC
-	TRBV7-6	TRBJ2-1	TRBD2	CASSVSGGADEQFF	TGTGCCAGCAGCGTTAGCGGGGGGGCCGATGAGCAGTTCTTC
-	TRBV3-1/TRBV3-2	TRBJ2-7	TRBD1	CASSLGQGAGEQYF	TGTGCCAGCAGCCTAGGACAGGGGGCAGGGGAGCAGTACTTC
medium-sized	TRBV7-3	TRBJ1-3	TRBD1	CASSLSGGYGNTIYF	TGTGCCAGCAGCTTATCAGGGGGCTATGGAAACACCATATATTTT
-	TRBV28	TRBJ1-6	-	CASSLGQGGNSPLHF	TGTGCCAGCAGTTTGGGGCAGGGTGGTAATTCACCCCTCCACTTT
-	TRBV5-8	TRBJ2-1	TRBD1	CASSRASGQVYNEQFF	TGTGCCAGCAGCCGAGCGTCGGGACAGGTATACAATGAGCAGTTCTTC
few	TRBV13	TRBJ1-2	-	CASSFSDYGYTF	TGTGCCAGCAGCTTCTCCGACTATGGCTACACCTTC
-	TRBV19	TRBJ1-3	-	CASTVGPSGNTIYF	TGTGCCAGTACCGTCGGTCCTTCTGGAAACACCATATATTTT
-	TRBV19	TRBJ1-4	-	CASSIVAITSEKLFF	TGTGCCAGTAGTATAGTGGCCATCACCAGCGAAAAACTGTTTTTT
-	TRBV20-1	TRBJ2-3	-	CSASKAVSGTDTQYF	TGCAGTGCTAGTAAGGCCGTCTCAGGGACAGATACGCAGTATTTT
-	TRBV2	TRBJ1-1	-	CASSSQGNTEAFF	TGTGCCAGCAGTTCACAGGGGAACACTGAAGCTTTCTTT
-	TRBV4-2	TRBJ2-7	TRBD2	CASSPAAGDYEQYF	TGTGCCAGCAGCCCGGCGGCGGGGGACTACGAGCAGTACTTC
-	TRBV5-1	TRBJ1-6	-	CASSRDPNSPLHF	TGCGCCAGCAGCCGGGACCCCAATTCACCCCTCCACTTT
-	TRBV7-6	TRBJ2-7	TRBD2	CASSLVAGGPDEQYF	TGTGCCAGCAGCTTAGTAGCGGGGGGGCCGGACGAGCAGTACTTC
few	TRBV4-1	TRBJ2-1	-	CASSQGGRRRAIYNEQFF	TGCGCCAGCAGCCAAGGCGGCCGTCGGCGGGCCATCTACAATGAGCAGTTCTTC
few	TRBV30	TRBJ2-5	TRBD2	CAWSVLAGTQYF	TGTGCCTGGAGTGTACTAGCGGGGACCCAGTACTTC
-	TRBV4-1	TRBJ2-7	TRBD1	CASSHRDRDYEQYF	TGCGCCAGCAGCCACAGGGACAGGGACTACGAGCAGTACTTC
once	TRBV19	TRBJ1-1	-	CASSIRGDKRTEAFF	TGTGCCAGTAGTATCAGGGGAGACAAGAGGACTGAAGCTTTCTTT
-	TRBV4-3	TRBJ2-1	TRBD2	CASSQESTGTRPVFF	TGCGCCAGCAGCCAGGAAAGCACCGGGACTAGGCCAGTTTTCTTC
-	TRBV18	TRBJ1-3	TRBD1	CASSPSRTGAGNTIYF	TGTGCCAGCTCACCCTCCCGAACAGGGGCTGGAAACACCATATATTTT
-	TRBV7-9	TRBJ2-7	TRBD1	CASSLGTGSYEQYF	TGTGCCAGCAGCTTAGGGACAGGGTCCTACGAGCAGTACTTC
few	TRBV7-2	TRBJ1-6	TRBD1	CASSSQGALNSPLHF	TGTGCCAGCAGCTCACAGGGGGCGCTGAATTCACCCCTCCACTTT
-	TRBV7-2	TRBJ2-3	-	CASSPGHTSFNF	TGTGCCAGCAGCCCGGGACACACCTCCTTTAATTTT
-	TRBV6-5	TRBJ1-1	-	CASSTGVNSEAFF	TGTGCCAGCAGTACCGGGGTTAACAGTGAAGCTTTCTTT
-	TRBV12-3/TRBV12-4	TRBJ1-1	-	CASSFVRNTEAFF	TGTGCCAGCAGTTTTGTCCGGAACACTGAAGCTTTCTTT
-	TRBV6-5	TRBJ1-2	TRBD1	CASKSTGRDYGYTF	TGTGCCAGCAAATCGACAGGGAGAGACTATGGCTACACCTTC
-	TRBV28	TRBJ1-1	TRBD1	CASSSGQAGNTEAFF	TGTGCCAGCAGTTCGGGACAGGCAGGAAACACTGAAGCTTTCTTT
-	TRBV6-5	TRBJ2-2	-	CASSYQENTGELFF	TGTGCCAGCAGTTACCAAGAAAACACCGGGGAGCTGTTTTTT
-	TRBV29-1	TRBJ1-1	TRBD1	CSVGQGAAEAFF	TGCAGCGTTGGGCAGGGGGCCGCTGAAGCTTTCTTT
-	TRBV30	TRBJ1-3	-	CAWSRVGNTIYF	TGTGCCTGGAGTCGGGTCGGAAACACCATATATTTT
-	TRBV15	TRBJ2-5	-	CATSRSGLVQETQYF	TGTGCCACCAGCAGGAGTGGGCTAGTCCAAGAGACCCAGTACTTC
-	TRBV3-1/TRBV3-2	TRBJ2-1	TRBD2	CASTWGGFDNEQFF	TGTGCCAGCACCTGGGGGGGGTTTGACAATGAGCAGTTCTTC
-	TRBV6-5	TRBJ1-2	TRBD1	CASTPTGGGDGYTF	TGTGCCAGCACTCCGACAGGGGGCGGGGATGGCTACACCTTC
-	TRBV6-2/TRBV6-3	TRBJ1-2	-	CASSYPHREEGYTF	TGTGCCAGCAGTTACCCCCACAGGGAGGAGGGCTACACCTTC
-	TRBV5-1	TRBJ2-7	-	CASSLDPGNPYEQYF	TGCGCCAGCAGCTTGGACCCGGGGAACCCCTACGAGCAGTACTTC
-	TRBV28	TRBJ2-3	TRBD2	CASSFSGLAGRDTQYF	TGTGCCAGCAGTTTTAGCGGACTAGCGGGGAGAGATACGCAGTATTTT
-	TRBV19	TRBJ1-2	TRBD1	CASSIGPGQGSGYTF	TGTGCCAGTAGTATAGGGCCGGGACAGGGTTCCGGCTACACCTTC
few	TRBV28	TRBJ1-2	-	CASSTQGRAGSYGYTF	TGTGCCAGCAGTACCCAGGGGAGGGCAGGGTCTTATGGCTACACCTTC
-	TRBV29-1	TRBJ1-5	TRBD1	CSAGQGAQPQHF	TGCAGCGCTGGACAGGGGGCTCAGCCCCAGCATTTT
-	TRBV30	TRBJ2-1	TRBD2	CAWSVGGGRYNEQFF	TGTGCCTGGAGTGTAGGCGGGGGAAGGTACAATGAGCAGTTCTTC
-	TRBV7-9	TRBJ1-6	-	CASSSWGGQQGSYNSPLHF	TGTGCCAGCAGCTCCTGGGGGGGCCAGCAGGGTTCCTATAATTCACCCCTCCACTTT
-	TRBV30	TRBJ1-2	-	CAWENSLGYTF	TGTGCCTGGGAAAACAGCCTTGGCTACACCTTC
-	TRBV5-5	TRBJ1-4	TRBD1	CASSFRDREKLFF	TGTGCCAGCAGCTTCCGGGACAGGGAAAAACTGTTTTTT
-	TRBV28	TRBJ2-3	-	CASSLYPDTQYF	TGTGCCAGCAGTTTATACCCAGATACGCAGTATTTT
-	TRBV5-5	TRBJ1-4	-	CASSPPTPRTTLEKLFF	TGTGCCAGCAGCCCACCCACGCCGCGGACGACATTGGAAAAACTGTTTTTT
-	TRBV5-1	TRBJ1-2	-	CASSLGTPGDGYTF	TGCGCCAGCAGCTTGGGGACACCCGGGGATGGCTACACCTTC
-	TRBV5-1	TRBJ1-1	TRBD1	CASGGQGLNTEAFF	TGCGCCAGCGGAGGACAGGGGTTGAACACTGAAGCTTTCTTT
few	TRBV6-5	TRBJ1-5	TRBD1	CASSYSAGGYQPQHF	TGTGCCAGCAGTTACTCCGCAGGGGGATACCAGCCCCAGCATTTT
-	TRBV7-9	TRBJ1-4	-	CASSPRTERNEKLFF	TGTGCCAGCAGCCCAAGGACGGAACGAAATGAAAAACTGTTTTTT